The clone carrying this T cell receptor (beta chain) was counted many times. Antigen specificity is unknown. The germline CDR1 and CDR2 sequences are SGHRS and YFSETQ. The V segment lost 3 bases and the J segment 4 bases; nucleotides outside the gene matches: 4. This CDR3 contains 14 residues. This entry belongs to a study of T-cell memory formation after mild COVID-19. TCRdb called the 5' RACE reads again in MiXCR, with one record for every CDR3 protein. This sample has 300,000 to 400,000 distinct CDR3 sequences, with under 15% found just once. Study-wide points: That cross-reactive memory joined was suggested by some responding clones appearing in pre-infection memory.

Sequencing was carried out using PBMCs or a T cell subset sorted from them (not recorded which). V gene TRBV5-1 combines with J gene TRBJ2-5; 9 bases are a match to TRBD1. This receptor was obtained from a man between 18 and 29 years old who had mild COVID-19 (a few samples of this study predate the infection). Cell type and time point are not known. The CDR3 DNA is TGCGCCAGCAGCTCAACAGGGGGCGGAGAGACCCAGTACTTC. It codes for CASSSTGGGETQYF.